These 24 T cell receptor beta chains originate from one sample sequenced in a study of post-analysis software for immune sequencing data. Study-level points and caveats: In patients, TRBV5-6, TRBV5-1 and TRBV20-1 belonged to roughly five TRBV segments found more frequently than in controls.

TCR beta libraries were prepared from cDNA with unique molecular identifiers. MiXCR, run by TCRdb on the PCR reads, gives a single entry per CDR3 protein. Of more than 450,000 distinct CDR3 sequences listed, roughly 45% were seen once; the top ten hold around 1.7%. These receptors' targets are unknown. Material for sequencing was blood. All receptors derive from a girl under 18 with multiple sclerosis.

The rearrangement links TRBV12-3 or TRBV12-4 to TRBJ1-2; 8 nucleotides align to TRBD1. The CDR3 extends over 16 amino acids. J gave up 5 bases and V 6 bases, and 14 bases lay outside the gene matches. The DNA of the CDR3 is TGTGCCAGCAGCCCGGAACTAGGACAGGGTGGATATGGCTACACCTTC. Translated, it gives CASSPELGQGGYGYTF.

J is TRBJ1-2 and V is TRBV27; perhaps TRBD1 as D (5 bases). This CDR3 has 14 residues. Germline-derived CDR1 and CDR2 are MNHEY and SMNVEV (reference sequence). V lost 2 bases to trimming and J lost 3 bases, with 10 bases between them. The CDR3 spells CASSLPGRHYGYTF. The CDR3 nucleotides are TGTGCCAGCAGTTTACCGGGACGGCACTATGGCTACACCTTC.

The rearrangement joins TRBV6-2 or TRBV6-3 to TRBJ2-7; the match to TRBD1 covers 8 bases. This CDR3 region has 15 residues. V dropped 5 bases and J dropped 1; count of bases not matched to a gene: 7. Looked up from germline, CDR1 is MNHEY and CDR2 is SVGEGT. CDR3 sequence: CASSVLGQESYEQYF. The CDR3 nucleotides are TGTGCCAGCAGTGTCCTGGGACAGGAGTCCTACGAGCAGTACTTC.

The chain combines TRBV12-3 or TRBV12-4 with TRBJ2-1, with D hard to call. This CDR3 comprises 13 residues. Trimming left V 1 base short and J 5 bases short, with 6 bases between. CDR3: CASSLVRNNEQFF. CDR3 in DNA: TGTGCCAGCAGTTTAGTCCGAAACAATGAGCAGTTCTTC.

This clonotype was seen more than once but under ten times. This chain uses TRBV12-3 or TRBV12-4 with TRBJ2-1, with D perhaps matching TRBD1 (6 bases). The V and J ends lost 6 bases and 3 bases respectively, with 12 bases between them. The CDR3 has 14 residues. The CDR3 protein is CASSRRTDYNEQFF. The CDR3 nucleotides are TGTGCCAGCAGCCGACGGACAGACTACAATGAGCAGTTCTTC.

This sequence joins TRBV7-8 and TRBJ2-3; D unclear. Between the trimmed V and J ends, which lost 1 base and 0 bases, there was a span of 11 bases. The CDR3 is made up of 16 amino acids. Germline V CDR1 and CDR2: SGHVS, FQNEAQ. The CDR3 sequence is CASSLGRQPSTDTQYF. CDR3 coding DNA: TGTGCCAGCAGCTTAGGACGCCAGCCTAGCACAGATACGCAGTATTTT.

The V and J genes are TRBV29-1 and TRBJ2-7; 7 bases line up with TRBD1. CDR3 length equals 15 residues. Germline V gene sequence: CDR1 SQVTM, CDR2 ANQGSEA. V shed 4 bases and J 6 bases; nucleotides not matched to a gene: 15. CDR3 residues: CSVVRGTQGDSEQYF. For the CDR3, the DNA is TGCAGCGTTGTAAGAGGAACCCAGGGGGATTCCGAGCAGTACTTC.

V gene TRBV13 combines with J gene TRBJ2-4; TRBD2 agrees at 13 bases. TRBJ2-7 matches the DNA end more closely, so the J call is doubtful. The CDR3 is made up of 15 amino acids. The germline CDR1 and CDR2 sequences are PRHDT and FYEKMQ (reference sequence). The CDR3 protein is CASSTRTSGSDEQYF. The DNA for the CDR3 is TGTGCCAGCAGCACCAGGACTAGCGGGAGCGACGAGCAGTACTTC.

The CDR3 region is CASSFSRAHVSEQYF. The CDR3, as DNA: TGTGCCAGCAGTTTTTCCCGGGCCCATGTAAGTGAGCAGTACTTC. The chain joins TRBV12-3 or TRBV12-4 to TRBJ2-7; no clear D gene. CDR3 size: 15 residues. V lost 3 bases to trimming and J lost 7 bases, with 19 bases between them.

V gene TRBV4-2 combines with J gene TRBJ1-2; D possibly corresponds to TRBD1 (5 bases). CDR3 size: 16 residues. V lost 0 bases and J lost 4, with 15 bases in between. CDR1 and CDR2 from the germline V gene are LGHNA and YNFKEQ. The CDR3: CASSQDLKTVPYGYTF. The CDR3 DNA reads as TGTGCCAGCAGCCAAGATTTGAAGACAGTGCCCTATGGCTACACCTTC.

The CDR3 spells CSATPGQKPYKQYF. DNA of the CDR3: TGCAGTGCTACTCCGGGACAGAAACCCTACAAGCAGTACTTC. V gene TRBV20-1 combines with J gene TRBJ2-4; TRBD1 matches 7 bases. Trimming removed 4 bases from V and 13 bases from J; junction bases left unmatched: 16. The V gene's germline CDR1 is DFQATT and CDR2 SNEGSKA (reference sequence). This CDR3 comprises 14 residues.

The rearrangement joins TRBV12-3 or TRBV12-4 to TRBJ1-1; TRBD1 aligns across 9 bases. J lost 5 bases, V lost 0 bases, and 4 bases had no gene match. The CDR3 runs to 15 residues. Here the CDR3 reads CASSLARDRETEAFF. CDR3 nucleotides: TGTGCCAGCAGTTTAGCCCGGGACAGGGAGACTGAAGCTTTCTTT.

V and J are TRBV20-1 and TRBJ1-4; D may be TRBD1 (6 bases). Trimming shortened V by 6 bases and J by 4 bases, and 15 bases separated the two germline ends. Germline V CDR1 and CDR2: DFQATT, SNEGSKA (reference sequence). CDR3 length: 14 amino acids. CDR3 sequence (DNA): TGCAGTGCCAGGACAGCTCTAATTAATGAAAAACTGTTTTTT. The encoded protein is CSARTALINEKLFF.

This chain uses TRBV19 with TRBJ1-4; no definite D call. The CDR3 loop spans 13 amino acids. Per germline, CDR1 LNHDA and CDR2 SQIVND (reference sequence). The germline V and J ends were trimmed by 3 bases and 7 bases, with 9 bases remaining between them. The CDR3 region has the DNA TGTGCCAGTAGTATGCTGGAGGGTGAAAAACTGTTTTTT. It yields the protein CASSMLEGEKLFF.

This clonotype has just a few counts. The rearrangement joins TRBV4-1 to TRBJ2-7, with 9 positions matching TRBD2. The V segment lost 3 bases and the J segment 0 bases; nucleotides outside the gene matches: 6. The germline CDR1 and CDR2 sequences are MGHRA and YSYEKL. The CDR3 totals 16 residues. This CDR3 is CASSQPTSGYSYEQYF. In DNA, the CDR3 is TGCGCCAGCAGCCAGCCGACTAGCGGTTACTCCTACGAGCAGTACTTC.

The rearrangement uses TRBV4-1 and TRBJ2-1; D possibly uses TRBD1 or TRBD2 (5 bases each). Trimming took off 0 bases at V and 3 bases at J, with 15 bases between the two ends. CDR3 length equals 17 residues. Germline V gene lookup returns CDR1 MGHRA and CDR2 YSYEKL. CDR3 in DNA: TGCGCCAGCAGCCAAGAAGGGACCATCGCTCTCTACAATGAGCAGTTCTTC. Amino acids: CASSQEGTIALYNEQFF.

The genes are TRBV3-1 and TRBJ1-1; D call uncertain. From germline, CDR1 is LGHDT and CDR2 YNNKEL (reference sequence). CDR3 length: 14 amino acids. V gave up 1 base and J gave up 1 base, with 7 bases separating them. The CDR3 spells CASSQANGNTEAFF. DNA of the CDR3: TGTGCCAGCAGCCAAGCCAACGGGAACACTGAAGCTTTCTTT.

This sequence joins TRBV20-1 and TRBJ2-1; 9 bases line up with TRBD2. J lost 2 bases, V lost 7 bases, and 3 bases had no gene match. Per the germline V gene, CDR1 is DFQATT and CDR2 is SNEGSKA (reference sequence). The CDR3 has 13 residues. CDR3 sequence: CSGKRGAYNEQFF. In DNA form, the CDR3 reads TGCAGTGGGAAGCGGGGGGCCTACAATGAGCAGTTCTTC.

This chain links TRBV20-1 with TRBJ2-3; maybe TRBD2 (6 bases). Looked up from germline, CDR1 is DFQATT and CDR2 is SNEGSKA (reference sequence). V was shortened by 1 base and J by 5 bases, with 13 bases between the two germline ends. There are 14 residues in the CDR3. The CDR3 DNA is TGCAGTGCTAGAGGAGACGGGGGTGGAGATACGCAGTATTTT. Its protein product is CSARGDGGGDTQYF.

CDR3 coding DNA: TGTGCCAGCAGAGGACAGGGCCTGCATCAGCCCCAGCATTTT. It is translated as CASRGQGLHQPQHF. The chain combines TRBV2 with TRBJ1-5, with TRBD1 identical over 8 bases. The CDR3 is made up of 14 amino acids. The V segment lost 6 bases and the J segment 5 bases; nucleotides outside the gene matches: 6. CDR1 SNHLY and CDR2 FYNNEI come from the germline V gene.

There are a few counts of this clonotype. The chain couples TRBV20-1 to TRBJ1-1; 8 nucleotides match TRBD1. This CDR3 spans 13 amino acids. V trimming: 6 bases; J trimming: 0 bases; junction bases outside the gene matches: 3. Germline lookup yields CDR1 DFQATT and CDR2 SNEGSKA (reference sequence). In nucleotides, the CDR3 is TGCAGTGCCCAGGGGGCTTTGAACACTGAAGCTTTCTTT. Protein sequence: CSAQGALNTEAFF.

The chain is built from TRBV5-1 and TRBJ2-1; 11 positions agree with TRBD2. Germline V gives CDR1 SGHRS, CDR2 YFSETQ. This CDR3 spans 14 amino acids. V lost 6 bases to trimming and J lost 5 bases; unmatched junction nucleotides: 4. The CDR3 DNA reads TGCGCCAGCAAGATAGCGGGGGGGCACAATGAGCAGTTCTTC. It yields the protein CASKIAGGHNEQFF. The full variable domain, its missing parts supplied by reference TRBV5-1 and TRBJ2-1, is KAGVTQTPRYLIKTRGQQVTLSCSPISGHRSVSWYQQTPGQGLQFLFEYFSETQRNKGNFPGRFSGRQFSNSRSEMNVSTLELGDSALYLCASKIAGGHNEQFFGPGTRLTVL.

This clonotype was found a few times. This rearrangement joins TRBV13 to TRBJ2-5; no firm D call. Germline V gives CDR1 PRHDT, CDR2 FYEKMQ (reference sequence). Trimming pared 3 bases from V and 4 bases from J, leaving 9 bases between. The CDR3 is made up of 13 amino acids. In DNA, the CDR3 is TGTGCCAGCAGCTTTGAACGGAGAGAGACCCAGTACTTC. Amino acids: CASSFERRETQYF.

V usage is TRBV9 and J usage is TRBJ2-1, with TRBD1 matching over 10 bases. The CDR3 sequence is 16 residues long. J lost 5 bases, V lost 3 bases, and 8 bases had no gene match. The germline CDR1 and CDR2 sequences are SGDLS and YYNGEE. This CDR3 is CASSARTGGSHNEQFF. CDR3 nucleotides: TGTGCCAGCAGCGCTAGGACAGGGGGTTCCCACAATGAGCAGTTCTTC.